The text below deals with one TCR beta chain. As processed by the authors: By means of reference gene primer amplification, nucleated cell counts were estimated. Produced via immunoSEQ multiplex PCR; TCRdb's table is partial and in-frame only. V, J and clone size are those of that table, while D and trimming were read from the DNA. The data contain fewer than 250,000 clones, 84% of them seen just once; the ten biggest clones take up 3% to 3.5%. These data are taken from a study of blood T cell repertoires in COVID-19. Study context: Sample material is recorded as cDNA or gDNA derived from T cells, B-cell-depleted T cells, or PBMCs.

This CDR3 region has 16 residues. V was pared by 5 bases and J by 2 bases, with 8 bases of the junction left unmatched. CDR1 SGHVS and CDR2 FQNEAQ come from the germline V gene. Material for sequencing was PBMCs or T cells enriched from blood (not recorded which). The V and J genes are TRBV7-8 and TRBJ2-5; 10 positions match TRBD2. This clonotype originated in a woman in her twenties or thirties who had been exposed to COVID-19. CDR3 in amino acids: CASSPGGTSEQETQYF. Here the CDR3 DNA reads TGTGCCAGCAGCCCGGGGGGGACTAGCGAGCAAGAGACCCAGTACTTC.